The rows below give T cell receptor beta chains drawn from one sample of a study of blood T cell repertoires in COVID-19. Method: immunoSEQ multiplex PCR; TCRdb's copy keeps in-frame clones and lacks some. The sample records nearly 350,000 clones, around nine tenths being singletons. The sample taken for sequencing was peripheral blood. The receptor set was obtained from a woman in her sixties or seventies with COVID-19, enrolled during active disease. Each CDR3 is given with its conserved first and last residue. D genes are given only for firm matches.

v_gene,j_gene,d_gene,CDR3nt,CDR3aa
TRBV29-1,TRBJ1-2,NA,TGCAGCGTTGACCCCACGGGAGGCTACACCTTC,CSVDPTGGYTF
TRBV9,TRBJ1-6,TRBD1,TGTGCCAGCAGCCCCGGACAGGGGGCTGGATCACCCCTCCACTTT,CASSPGQGAGSPLHF
TRBV27,TRBJ2-3,NA,TGTGCCCCCCCTCACTATTTATTCACAGATACGCAGTATTTT,CAPPHYLFTDTQYF
TRBV6-2/TRBV6-3,TRBJ2-7,NA,TGTGCCAGCAGCGATTTTTCAGGTTCCTACGAGCAGTACTTC,CASSDFSGSYEQYF
TRBV21-1,TRBJ1-5,NA,TGTGCCAGCAGCATCGACAGACCTTATAGCAATCAGCCCCAGCATTTT,CASSIDRPYSNQPQHF
TRBV19,TRBJ1-2,TRBD1,TGTGCCAGTAGTAGGGACAGCCAGGCCTATGGCTACACCTTC,CASSRDSQAYGYTF
TRBV5-8,TRBJ1-5,NA,TGTGCCAGCCAACAGTTAAATCAGCCCCAGCATTTT,CASQQLNQPQHF
TRBV9,TRBJ2-5,NA,TGTGCCAGCAGCGCTTTACTAGATCAAGAGACCCAGTACTTC,CASSALLDQETQYF
TRBV12-3/TRBV12-4,TRBJ1-2,TRBD1,TGTGCCAGCAGGGGGACAGGGAACTATGGCTACACCTTC,CASRGTGNYGYTF
TRBV19,TRBJ2-7,TRBD2,TGTGCCAGTAGTTTAGGTGGGGATACTAGCGACTACGAGCAGTACTTC,CASSLGGDTSDYEQYF
TRBV9,TRBJ1-2,NA,TGTGCCAGCAGTCGAGTTGGAGTGGACTATGGCTACACCTTC,CASSRVGVDYGYTF